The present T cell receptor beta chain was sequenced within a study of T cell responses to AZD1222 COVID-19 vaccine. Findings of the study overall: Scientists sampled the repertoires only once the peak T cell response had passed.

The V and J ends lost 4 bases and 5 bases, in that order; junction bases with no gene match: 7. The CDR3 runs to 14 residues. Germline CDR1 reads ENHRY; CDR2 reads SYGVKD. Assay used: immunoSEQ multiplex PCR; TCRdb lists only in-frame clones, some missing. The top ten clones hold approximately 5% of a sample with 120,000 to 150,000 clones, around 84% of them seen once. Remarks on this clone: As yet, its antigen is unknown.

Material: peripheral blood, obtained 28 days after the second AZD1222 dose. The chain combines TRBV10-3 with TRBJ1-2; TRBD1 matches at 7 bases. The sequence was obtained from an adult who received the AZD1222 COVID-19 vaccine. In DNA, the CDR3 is TGTGCCATCAGTGCAGACAGGGAGGGTTATGGCTACACCTTC. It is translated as CAISADREGYGYTF.